The 29 T cell receptor beta chains listed next were all sequenced from one sample in a study of cytomegalovirus exposure and HLA in healthy donors. PCR primers comprised 60 Vbeta and 13 Jbeta primers. Measured with immunoSEQ multiplex PCR; TCRdb has only the in-frame clones, and not every one. Of 140,000 to 150,000 clones listed, over 65% are singletons. The material sequenced was PBMCs. The receptors shown here come from a man aged 35 to 55 in good health and CMV-seropositive.

V usage is TRBV7-8 and J usage is TRBJ2-7; 7 bases line up with TRBD2. In germline, CDR1 is SGHVS, CDR2 FQNEAQ. J gave up 7 bases and V 5 bases, and 11 bases lay outside the gene matches. This CDR3 spans 14 amino acids. CDR3: CASSLLAEGREQYF. DNA for the CDR3: TGTGCCAGCAGCCTGCTAGCGGAGGGTAGAGAGCAGTACTTC.

The chain has TRBV5-1 and TRBJ2-2, with TRBD1 as a possible D gene (5 bases). The CDR3 length is 16 residues. V gave up 0 bases and J gave up 6 bases, with 15 bases separating them. Looked up from germline, CDR1 is SGHRS and CDR2 is YFSETQ. CDR3 in DNA: TGCGCCAGCAGCTTGGGACTCAGGGATTCTTCCGGGGAGCTGTTTTTT. It is translated as CASSLGLRDSSGELFF.

The chain recombines TRBV11-3 with TRBJ2-7, with a tentative D call TRBD1 (5 bases). There are 14 residues in the CDR3. V was shortened by 6 bases and J by 6 bases, with 18 bases between the two germline ends. The V gene's germline CDR1 is SGHNT and CDR2 YENEEA. The CDR3 here is CASSLGAQLGEQYF. CDR3 sequence (DNA): TGTGCCAGCAGTCTAGGGGCCCAGCTGGGCGAGCAGTACTTC. The variable domain in full, with the rest retrieved from reference TRBV11-3 and TRBJ2-7, is EAGVVQSPRYKIIEKKQPVAFWCNPISGHNTLYWYLQNLGQGPELLIRYENEEAVDDSQLPKDRFSAERLKGVDSTLKIQPAELGDSAVYLCASSLGAQLGEQYFGPGTRLTVT.

Concerning this clone: Within the sample, other DNA sequences also encode this same CDR3. V and J are TRBV11-2 and TRBJ2-5; D remains ambiguous. CDR3 size: 12 residues. V shed 1 base and J shed 5 bases, with 5 bases lying between them. CDR1 is SGHAT, CDR2 FQNNGV, per germline. The chain's CDR3 is CASSLVVETQYF. DNA of the CDR3: TGTGCCAGCAGCTTAGTCGTGGAGACCCAGTACTTC.

The chain recombines TRBV4-3 with TRBJ2-7; D is possibly TRBD1 (6 bases). The CDR3 extends over 15 amino acids. Trimming stripped 3 bases from V and 2 bases from J, with 14 bases between. The V gene's germline CDR1 is LGHNA and CDR2 YSLEER. In DNA form, the CDR3 reads TGCGCCAGCAGCCAGTACAGGGCTAGGACCTACGAGCAGTACTTC. It yields the protein CASSQYRARTYEQYF.

V is TRBV25-1 and J is TRBJ2-7; 7 bases are shared with TRBD2. With V trimmed by 3 bases and J by 2 bases, 10 bases remained unmatched. CDR1 MGHDK and CDR2 SYGVNS come from the germline V gene. CDR3 length: 16 residues. CDR3 in DNA: TGTGCCAGCAGTGACGACTCCCTAGCGGCCCCCTACGAGCAGTACTTC. Translation gives CASSDDSLAAPYEQYF.

The chain recombines TRBV9 with TRBJ2-3; D perhaps matches TRBD2 (6 bases). V was trimmed by 4 bases and J by 6 bases, leaving 18 bases between them. The CDR3 runs to 15 residues. CDR1 is SGDLS and CDR2 is YYNGEE in the germline V gene. DNA for the CDR3: TGTGCCAGCAGCCTGTCGGGACGGAGCGGGGATACGCAGTATTTT. This codes for CASSLSGRSGDTQYF.

The rearrangement links TRBV28 to TRBJ2-7, with a weak D call TRBD2 (5 bases). The CDR3 sequence is 11 residues long. V was cut by 6 bases and J by 3 bases, with 6 bases left in between. Germline V lookup: CDR1 MDHEN, CDR2 SYDVKM. The CDR3 reads CASSGIYEQYF. DNA for the CDR3: TGTGCCAGCAGCGGGATCTACGAGCAGTACTTC.

This chain connects TRBV7-9 to TRBJ1-2, with D perhaps matching TRBD1 (5 bases). The CDR3 has 15 residues. Germline assignment: CDR1 SEHNR and CDR2 FQNEAQ (reference sequence). Deletions cut 1 base from V and 5 bases from J, with 14 bases between. The CDR3 DNA is TGTGCCAGCAGCTTAGAGGCGGGGGGGAAGTATGGCTACACCTTC. Translating it yields CASSLEAGGKYGYTF.

V and J are TRBV19 and TRBJ2-1; D call uncertain. The CDR3 has 13 residues. V dropped 1 base and J dropped 6 bases, with 7 bases sitting between them. Looked up from germline, CDR1 is LNHDA and CDR2 is SQIVND (reference sequence). This chain's CDR3 is CASSIARSNEQFF. The CDR3 nucleotides are TGTGCCAGTAGTATAGCTAGGAGCAATGAGCAGTTCTTC.

V and J are TRBV10-1 and TRBJ1-1; D gene unclear. The V gene lost 3 bases and the J gene lost 3 bases, with 5 bases spanning the gap. Germline V CDR1 and CDR2: WNHNN, SYGVQD (reference sequence). The CDR3 runs to 12 residues. The DNA of the CDR3 is TGCGCCAGCAGTGACGGGTACACTGAAGCTTTCTTT. Translating it yields CASSDGYTEAFF.

The rearrangement links TRBV27 to TRBJ2-3; weak D call: TRBD2 (5 bases). CDR3 size: 17 residues. Trimming left V 2 bases short and J 0 bases short, with 15 bases between. Germline lookup yields CDR1 MNHEY and CDR2 SMNVEV (reference sequence). The chain's CDR3 is CASSLGFLAGSTDTQYF. Written as DNA, the CDR3 is TGTGCCAGCAGTTTAGGATTTCTGGCGGGTAGCACAGATACGCAGTATTTT.

This clone was found once. The chain recombines TRBV5-1 with TRBJ2-1; a weak D match, TRBD2 (6 bases). Germline V lookup: CDR1 SGHRS, CDR2 YFSETQ. The CDR3 totals 10 residues. V lost 6 bases to trimming and J lost 10 bases, with 8 bases between them. DNA of the CDR3: TGCGCCAGCACGGGGGAGGAGCAGTTCTTC. The encoded protein is CASTGEEQFF.

This clone was counted only a few times. V and J are TRBV5-4 and TRBJ2-1; a possible D gene is TRBD1 (6 bases). Germline V gene lookup returns CDR1 SGHNT and CDR2 YYREEE (reference sequence). The germline V and J ends were trimmed by 4 bases and 15 bases, with 20 bases remaining between them. This CDR3 has 13 residues. This chain's CDR3 is CASSQTTLGARFF. CDR3 bases: TGTGCCAGCAGCCAAACTACCTTGGGGGCGAGGTTCTTC.

The chain has TRBV28 and TRBJ2-1, with 8 positions matching TRBD1. Trimming at V came to 7 bases and at J to 8 bases, leaving 19 bases not matched to a gene. CDR3 length: 17 amino acids. The germline V gene encodes CDR1 MDHEN and CDR2 SYDVKM. CDR3 loop: CASTLLLRQGIGHEQFF. CDR3 bases: TGTGCCAGCACCCTACTCCTCCGACAGGGGATAGGCCATGAGCAGTTCTTC.

The J gene is TRBJ1-4, the V gene TRBV4-1, with a possible D match to TRBD1 (5 bases). The length of the CDR3 is 16 residues. Germline lookup yields CDR1 MGHRA and CDR2 YSYEKL. V was trimmed by 0 bases and J by 5 bases, leaving 13 bases between them. The CDR3 coding sequence is TGCGCCAGCAGCCAAGATCCCCGGGGGTCCAATGAAAAACTGTTTTTT. Translation gives CASSQDPRGSNEKLFF.

J is TRBJ1-2 and V is TRBV28, with D maybe TRBD1 (5 bases). The CDR3 spans 13 residues. V lost 5 bases and J lost 4, with 11 bases in between. Germline CDR1 is MDHEN and CDR2 is SYDVKM. CDR3 coding DNA: TGTGCCAGCAGTCCACGACAGTTCTATGGCTACACCTTC. This translates into CASSPRQFYGYTF.

This CDR3 reads CASSYSIAGGYEQYF. CDR3 sequence (DNA): TGTGCCAGCAGTTACTCGATTGCGGGAGGCTACGAGCAGTACTTC. This chain connects TRBV6-6 to TRBJ2-7; 8 bases match TRBD2. There are 15 residues in the CDR3. V trimming: 0 bases; J trimming: 3 bases; junction bases outside the gene matches: 4. Germline CDR1 and CDR2: MNHNY and SVGAGI (reference sequence).

About this clone itself: One junction end does not reproduce the germline sequence, and a read error may be involved. This chain links TRBV7-9 with TRBJ2-1; TRBD2 matches 7 bases. The CDR3 contains 11 residues. CDR1 and CDR2 from the germline V gene are SEHNR and FQNEAQ (reference sequence). The CDR3 bases are TGTTCCAGCAGCTTAGCGGGCGCCCCTTTCTTC. Its translation is CSSSLAGAPFF.

In DNA form, the CDR3 reads TGTGCCAGCAGTAAGCCGGGACAGGGGTACCACAATGAGCAGTTCTTC. Amino acids: CASSKPGQGYHNEQFF. This chain connects TRBV28 to TRBJ2-1; TRBD1 aligns across 10 bases. The J segment lost 5 bases and the V segment lost 5 bases, leaving 9 bases of the junction unmatched. This CDR3 contains 16 residues. The germline V gene has CDR1 MDHEN and CDR2 SYDVKM.

This clone was seen a single time. V usage is TRBV7-9 and J usage is TRBJ1-6, with no clear D. Germline CDR1 SEHNR, CDR2 FQNEAQ (reference sequence). V was clipped by 5 bases and J by 7 bases, with 6 bases between them. CDR3 length equals 12 residues. In nucleotides, the CDR3 is TGTGCCAGCAGCGTCCAGAATTCACCCCTCCACTTT. It encodes CASSVQNSPLHF.

V usage is TRBV4-1 and J usage is TRBJ2-3; maybe TRBD1 (6 bases). The CDR3 is 15 residues long. From germline, CDR1 is MGHRA and CDR2 YSYEKL. Trimming shortened V by 4 bases and J by 4 bases, and 15 bases separated the two germline ends. CDR3 protein: CASSRQVSLADTQYF. The DNA for the CDR3 is TGCGCCAGCAGCCGACAGGTTTCTCTCGCAGATACGCAGTATTTT.

This chain connects TRBV5-1 to TRBJ1-1; perhaps TRBD1 as D (6 bases). CDR1 and CDR2 (germline): SGHRS, YFSETQ. The CDR3 consists of 14 residues. Trimming shortened V by 1 base and J by 7 bases, and 14 bases separated the two germline ends. As DNA, the CDR3 is TGCGCCAGCAGCTTGTTACAGGGTAGGAGTGAAGCTTTCTTT. Protein: CASSLLQGRSEAFF.

V gene TRBV9 combines with J gene TRBJ2-7; perhaps TRBD2 as D (7 bases). V dropped 0 bases and J dropped 6 bases, with 13 bases sitting between them. The CDR3 runs to 14 residues. Looked up from germline, CDR1 is SGDLS and CDR2 is YYNGEE. CDR3 amino acids: CASSVEGGGGEQYF. CDR3 DNA sequence: TGTGCCAGCAGCGTAGAAGGGGGGGGCGGCGAGCAGTACTTC.

V usage is TRBV5-1 and J usage is TRBJ1-1; possible D gene TRBD1, 6 bases. Germline V gene lookup returns CDR1 SGHRS and CDR2 YFSETQ. This CDR3 is 13 amino acids long. Trimming took 6 bases from V and 1 from J, leaving 10 bases between them. CDR3 sequence (DNA): TGCGCCAGCAAACAGACAGGGAACACTGAAGCTTTCTTT. This encodes CASKQTGNTEAFF.

The chain is built from TRBV7-9 and TRBJ2-7, with D unclear. The germline gives CDR1 SEHNR, CDR2 FQNEAQ (reference sequence). The V gene lost 5 bases and the J gene lost 3 bases, with 5 bases spanning the gap. The CDR3 extends over 11 amino acids. The CDR3 DNA follows: TGTGCCAGCAGCGCAGACTACGAGCAGTACTTC. Protein sequence: CASSADYEQYF. The full variable domain, with the rest looked up from reference TRBV7-9 and TRBJ2-7, is DTGVSQNPRHKITKRGQNVTFRCDPISEHNRLYWYRQTLGQGPEFLTYFQNEAQLEKSRLLSDRFSAERPKGSFSTLEIQRTEQGDSAMYLCASSADYEQYFGPGTRLTVT.

This clone appeared once. This chain connects TRBV5-6 to TRBJ1-2; the match to TRBD1 covers 8 bases. CDR1 SGHDT and CDR2 YYEEEE come from the germline V gene. The CDR3 sequence is 15 residues long. V was pared by 0 bases and J by 4 bases, with 5 bases of the junction left unmatched. CDR3 sequence (DNA): TGTGCCAGCAGCTTGGATAACCAGGGGGCCTATGGCTACACCTTC. Protein product: CASSLDNQGAYGYTF.

This clone was detected only a few times. V and J are TRBV29-1 and TRBJ1-1; 9 bases are shared with TRBD1. Germline V CDR1 and CDR2: SQVTM, ANQGSEA. The CDR3 sequence is 13 residues long. Losses at the gene ends were 7 bases for V and 0 bases for J; bases not matched to a gene: 3. CDR3: CSGGQGLNTEAFF. Here the CDR3 DNA reads TGCAGCGGAGGACAGGGGTTGAACACTGAAGCTTTCTTT. Full variable domain (remainder filled in from reference TRBV29-1 and TRBJ1-1): SAVISQKPSRDICQRGTSLTIQCQVDSQVTMMFWYRQQPGQSLTLIATANQGSEATYESGFVIDKFPISRPNLTFSTLTVSNMSPEDSSIYLCSGGQGLNTEAFFGQGTRLTVV.

This clone turned up a few times. The V and J genes are TRBV11-2 and TRBJ2-5; 8 bases line up with TRBD1. V shed 0 bases, J shed 4 bases, and the junction held 4 bases outside the gene matches. Germline CDR1 is SGHAT and CDR2 is FQNNGV. The CDR3 has 15 residues. The CDR3 is CASSLDWTGSETQYF. CDR3 DNA sequence: TGTGCCAGCAGCTTAGACTGGACAGGGTCAGAGACCCAGTACTTC. Variable domain in full (rest from reference TRBV11-2 and TRBJ2-5): EAGVAQSPRYKIIEKRQSVAFWCNPISGHATLYWYQQILGQGPKLLIQFQNNGVVDDSQLPKDRFSAERLKGVDSTLKIQPAKLEDSAVYLCASSLDWTGSETQYFGPGTRLLVL.